Below, 16 T cell receptor beta chains from the same sample are listed, as sequenced in a study of Graves' ophthalmopathy and Graves' hyperthyroidism. The authors amplified TCR beta CDR3 regions, and they did so from RNA transcripts for repertoire sequencing. The library came from an HTBI-primed first-round RT-PCR and a second-round multiplex PCR. In TCRdb, the multiplex PCR reads were re-called with MiXCR into one record per CDR3 protein. The sample lists fewer than 650,000 distinct CDR3 sequences, roughly 20% occurring once. Input material: peripheral blood. The receptors were gathered from a woman aged 18-30 years with stable Graves' hyperthyroidism. Some clones in this sample may be carry-over from other donors' samples.

This clonotype was counted a few times. The gene calls are TRBV20-1 and TRBJ2-5; possibly TRBD2 for D (5 bases). This CDR3 contains 13 residues. In germline, CDR1 is DFQATT, CDR2 SNEGSKA (reference sequence). Trimming removed 1 base from V and 9 bases from J, with 15 bases in between. CDR3 in amino acids: CSARGRLERPQYF. The CDR3 DNA follows: TGCAGTGCTAGAGGGAGGCTAGAGAGACCCCAGTACTTC.

This chain connects TRBV15 to TRBJ1-5, with a tentative D call TRBD1 (5 bases). Germline V CDR1 and CDR2: LNHNV, YYDKDF (reference sequence). The V end was cut by 3 bases, the J end by 6 bases, with 9 bases between. The length of the CDR3 is 13 residues. For the CDR3, the DNA is TGTGCCACCAGCAGCAAGGGGAGTCAGCCCCAGCATTTT. It codes for CATSSKGSQPQHF. Variable domain in full (rest from reference TRBV15 and TRBJ1-5): DAMVIQNPRYQVTQFGKPVTLSCSQTLNHNVMYWYQQKSSQAPKLLFHYYDKDFNNEADTPDNFQSRRPNTSFCFLDIRSPGLGDTAMYLCATSSKGSQPQHFGDGTRLSIL.

The chain is built from TRBV27 and TRBJ2-1; D is perhaps TRBD1 or TRBD2 (5 bases each). Trimming left V 1 base short and J 2 bases short, with 9 bases between. The CDR3 consists of 15 residues. Per germline, CDR1 MNHEY and CDR2 SMNVEV (reference sequence). The CDR3 sequence is CASSLLGVAYNEQFF. CDR3 DNA: TGTGCCAGCAGTTTATTGGGGGTAGCCTACAATGAGCAGTTCTTC.

This clonotype showed up many times. CDR3 nucleotide sequence: TGCGCCAGCAGCTCTGGCATGACGAGATCTGGAAACACCATATATTTT. Protein: CASSSGMTRSGNTIYF. The V and J genes are TRBV4-3 and TRBJ1-3; D is unresolved. The CDR3 is 16 amino acids. In germline, CDR1 is LGHNA, CDR2 YSLEER. V shed 5 bases and J shed 1 base, with 15 bases lying between them.

In this sample, this clonotype turned up a few times. V gene TRBV29-1 combines with J gene TRBJ2-7; the match to TRBD1 covers 7 bases. Germline CDR1 reads SQVTM; CDR2 reads ANQGSEA. The CDR3 consists of 13 residues. V was pared by 5 bases and J by 2 bases, with 6 bases of the junction left unmatched. The CDR3, as DNA: TGCAGCGTTAAAGGGGGCTTGACCTACGAGCAGTACTTC. Translated: CSVKGGLTYEQYF.

In its sample, this clonotype was seen many times. The J gene is TRBJ1-2, the V gene TRBV24-1, with D perhaps matching TRBD1 (5 bases). Trimming stripped 6 bases from V and 2 bases from J, with 12 bases between. Germline CDR1 KGHDR, CDR2 SFDVKD. The CDR3 has 14 amino acids. DNA of the CDR3: TGTGCCACCAGTTCGTCAGACAGAAACTATGGCTACACCTTC. The encoded protein is CATSSSDRNYGYTF.

This clonotype was counted many times. The chain has TRBV7-2 and TRBJ1-1; D unclear. This CDR3 has 14 amino acids. With 3 bases removed from V and 4 bases from J, the gap between germline ends came to 12 bases. Germline-derived CDR1 and CDR2 are SGHTA and FQGNSA. As DNA, the CDR3 is TGTGCCAGCAGCTTCGAGGGAATGGGCACTGAAGCTTTCTTT. Translated: CASSFEGMGTEAFF.

This clonotype has ten or more counts. The chain's CDR3 is CAWSQGKGQPQHF. CDR3 bases: TGTGCCTGGAGTCAGGGTAAGGGCCAGCCCCAGCATTTT. The V gene is TRBV30, the J gene TRBJ1-5; TRBD1 might be the D (5 bases). Deletions cut 2 bases from V and 7 bases from J, with 12 bases between. Germline CDR1 and CDR2: GTSNPN and SVGIG (reference sequence). The CDR3 has 13 amino acids.

This clonotype was seen ten or more times. The chain links TRBV3-1 to TRBJ1-2; 7 bases are a match to TRBD1. The CDR3 totals 14 residues. The germline CDR1 and CDR2 sequences are LGHDT and YNNKEL (reference sequence). With V trimmed by 5 bases and J by 6 bases, 9 bases remained unmatched. DNA of the CDR3: TGTGCCAGCAGCTTCACGGGGACAGATCATGGCTACACCTTC. Amino acids: CASSFTGTDHGYTF.

The chain couples TRBV6-1 to TRBJ1-5, with 9 bases identical to TRBD1. In germline, CDR1 is MNHNS, CDR2 SASEGT. The V segment lost 4 bases and the J segment 8 bases; nucleotides outside the gene matches: 9. This CDR3 is 15 amino acids long. CDR3 sequence (DNA): TGTGCCAGCAGTGCCGGACAGGGGACGTGGGAGCCCCAGCATTTT. This gives the protein CASSAGQGTWEPQHF.

This clonotype was picked up a small number of times. The V call is TRBV5-1, the J call TRBJ2-5; TRBD1 matches at 8 bases. Germline V gene data show CDR1 as SGHRS and CDR2 as YFSETQ. This CDR3 has 16 residues. Losses at the gene ends were 3 bases for V and 2 bases for J; bases not matched to a gene: 9. CDR3 DNA sequence: TGCGCCAGCAGCTCCTCCCCCGGACAGGGACAAGAGACCCAGTACTTC. This translates into CASSSSPGQGQETQYF.

This clonotype has a handful of counts. This chain connects TRBV6-2 or TRBV6-3 to TRBJ1-5; 10 nucleotides agree with TRBD1. Looked up from germline, CDR1 is MNHEY and CDR2 is SVGEGT. This CDR3 spans 19 amino acids. With V trimmed by 5 bases and J by 2 bases, 15 bases remained unmatched. This CDR3 reads CASSPLPSGQGLGNQPQHF. The CDR3, as DNA: TGTGCCAGCAGTCCCCTACCCTCGGGACAGGGGCTTGGCAATCAGCCCCAGCATTTT.

V is TRBV4-2 and J is TRBJ2-5, with D unclear. CDR1 and CDR2 from the germline V gene are LGHNA and YNFKEQ. This CDR3 comprises 17 residues. V was cut by 0 bases and J by 1 base, with 15 bases left in between. The CDR3 DNA reads as TGTGCCAGCAGCCAAGATGGGGATAGGGTGATCCAAGAGACCCAGTACTTC. Translation: CASSQDGDRVIQETQYF.

On this clonotype itself: At one end the junction does not follow the germline gene, possibly because of a read error. The rearrangement uses TRBV10-1 and TRBJ2-5; 10 nucleotides line up with TRBD2. This CDR3 is built from 15 residues. Looked up from germline, CDR1 is WNHNN and CDR2 is SYGVQD (reference sequence). CDR3 DNA sequence: TGCGCCAGCAGTGAGACTAGCGGGGTTCAAGAGACCCGGTACTTC. Its translation: CASSETSGVQETRYF.

This clonotype was detected many times. The CDR3 is CASSEIETQYF. The CDR3 DNA follows: TGTGCCAGCAGTGAAATAGAGACCCAGTACTTC. The V gene is TRBV2, the J gene TRBJ2-5, with unresolved D. Germline CDR1 reads SNHLY; CDR2 reads FYNNEI. V was cut by 2 bases and J by 4 bases, with 2 bases left in between. This CDR3 has 11 amino acids.

V and J are TRBV7-9 and TRBJ2-5; the D call may be TRBD1 or TRBD2 (5 bases each). The CDR3 is 15 amino acids. Germline V lookup: CDR1 SEHNR, CDR2 FQNEAQ (reference sequence). V was clipped by 8 bases and J by 4 bases, with 20 bases between them. CDR3 loop: CASAKPGPAGETQYF. The CDR3, as DNA: TGTGCCAGCGCAAAACCGGGACCCGCTGGAGAGACCCAGTACTTC.